The table lists the clone carrying this TCR beta chain with many counts. There are 10 residues in the CDR3. CDR1 and CDR2 (germline): MNHNY, SVGAGI (reference sequence). The V end was cut by 10 bases, the J end by 13 bases, with 14 bases between. The entry originates in a study of radiation and T cells in renal cell carcinoma. This table comes from immunoSEQ multiplex PCR, and its TCRdb copy is limited to in-frame clones, with some not included. The data contain about 22,000 clones, 45% to 50% of them singletons. Treatment in this sample: 15 Gy SBRT to primary tumor, nephrectomy 4 weeks later. This TCR derives from a woman aged 45-60 years with renal cell carcinoma. The sample consisted of tumor tissue, taken from a patient whose treatment included radiotherapy and nephrectomy. The rearrangement uses TRBV6-6 and TRBJ1-5; a possible D gene is TRBD1 (6 bases). The CDR3 loop reads CATREGEQHF. CDR3 coding DNA: TGTGCCACCCGAGAGGGGGAACAGCATTTT.